Listed here are 14 T cell receptor beta chains from one sample, sequenced in a study of blood T cell repertoires in COVID-19. The assay was immunoSEQ multiplex PCR, and TCRdb's table has in-frame clones only and misses some. The sample consists of around 190,000 clones, more than 65% of them appearing once. The specimen sequenced was peripheral blood. These receptors originate from a human donor in a cohort sampled during active COVID-19.

The CDR3 spells CASSESRDSGEFF. The CDR3 DNA follows: TGCGCCAGCAGTGAGTCGAGAGACTCAGGGGAGTTCTTC. The chain employs TRBV10-2 and TRBJ2-1, with a possible D match to TRBD1 (6 bases). Per germline, CDR1 WSHSY and CDR2 SAAADI. Trimming removed 0 bases from V and 14 bases from J, with 14 bases in between. The CDR3 contains 13 residues.

The V call is TRBV27, the J call TRBJ2-2; D is perhaps TRBD1 (5 bases). Germline lookup yields CDR1 MNHEY and CDR2 SMNVEV (reference sequence). Trimming left V 5 bases short and J 0 bases short, with 19 bases between. The CDR3 is 18 residues long. The CDR3 here is CASSAGTPDSPNTGELFF. In DNA, the CDR3 is TGTGCCAGCAGTGCCGGAACACCCGACAGTCCGAACACCGGGGAGCTGTTTTTT.

V gene TRBV3-1 (or the pseudogene TRBV3-2) combines with J gene TRBJ2-1; TRBD1 might be the D (7 bases). The CDR3 totals 15 residues. Germline CDR1 reads LGHDT; CDR2 reads YNNKEL (reference sequence). The V gene lost 4 bases and the J gene lost 4 bases, with 14 bases spanning the gap. The CDR3 region is CASSLRGDRYNEQFF. The CDR3 bases are TGTGCCAGCAGCCTGAGGGGGGACAGATACAATGAGCAGTTCTTC.

The rearrangement joins TRBV2 to TRBJ2-5; 13 bases are shared with TRBD2. The CDR3 consists of 14 residues. The trim removed 5 bases at V and 4 bases at J, leaving 1 base unmatched. The germline gives CDR1 SNHLY, CDR2 FYNNEI. The CDR3, as DNA: TGTGCCAGCAGTCGGACTAGCGGGAGAGAGACCCAGTACTTC. Its translation is CASSRTSGRETQYF. Using reference TRBV2 and TRBJ2-5 for the parts outside the CDR3, the full variable domain is EPEVTQTPSHQVTQMGQEVILRCVPISNHLYFYWYRQILGQKVEFLVSFYNNEISEKSEIFDDQFSVERPDGSNFTLKIRSTKLEDSAMYFCASSRTSGRETQYFGPGTRLLVL.

Points on this clone: The sample has other DNA sequences that encode this CDR3 too. V and J are TRBV6-5 and TRBJ1-2, with 8 bases that match TRBD1. Germline-derived CDR1 and CDR2 are MNHEY and SVGAGI. V lost 5 bases and J lost 3; bases outside the gene matches: 2. The CDR3 is made up of 13 amino acids. In DNA form, the CDR3 reads TGTGCCAGCAGTACAGGGGGTGACTATGGCTACACCTTC. This codes for CASSTGGDYGYTF.

The chain couples TRBV2 to TRBJ1-2; D is possibly TRBD1 (5 bases). In germline, CDR1 is SNHLY, CDR2 FYNNEI. Deletions cut 1 base from V and 8 bases from J, with 11 bases between. CDR3 length equals 13 residues. CDR3 nucleotide sequence: TGTGCCAGCAGTGAAGAACGCACAGGAGGCTACACCTTC. Its protein product is CASSEERTGGYTF.

The chain has TRBV5-1 and TRBJ2-5; the D is unclear. The CDR3 runs to 14 residues. The germline V and J ends were trimmed by 2 bases and 5 bases, with 13 bases remaining between them. Germline assignment: CDR1 SGHRS and CDR2 YFSETQ. CDR3 in DNA: TGCGCCAGCAGCTTCAACGGAGTGCAGGAGACCCAGTACTTC. Amino acid sequence: CASSFNGVQETQYF.

The chain couples TRBV12-3 or TRBV12-4 to TRBJ2-1; tentatively, D is TRBD2 (6 bases). There are 13 residues in the CDR3. V lost 5 bases and J lost 10, with 15 bases in between. The CDR3 reads CASSISRTMEQFF. DNA for the CDR3: TGTGCCAGCAGTATTTCCCGGACTATGGAGCAGTTCTTC.

V and J are TRBV18 and TRBJ2-7; TRBD2 agrees at 11 bases. V lost 2 bases and J lost 1; bases outside the gene matches: 4. The CDR3 spans 16 residues. Germline V gene lookup returns CDR1 KGHSH and CDR2 LQKENI. CDR3 nucleotide sequence: TGTGCCAGCTCACCAACCGGGACTAGCGGTTCCTACGAGCAGTACTTC. This translates into CASSPTGTSGSYEQYF. Full variable domain (rest looked up from reference TRBV18 and TRBJ2-7): NAGVMQNPRHLVRRRGQEARLRCSPMKGHSHVYWYRQLPEEGLKFMVYLQKENIIDESGMPKERFSAEFPKEGPSILRIQQVVRGDSAAYFCASSPTGTSGSYEQYFGPGTRLTVT.

This clone was seen a single time. J is TRBJ2-1 and V is TRBV7-2; no definite D call. This CDR3 comprises 15 residues. Trimming took off 1 base at V and 0 bases at J, with 7 bases between the two ends. Germline values: CDR1 SGHTA, CDR2 FQGNSA. The CDR3 coding sequence is TGTGCCAGCAGCTTAGAGATTAGCTCCTACAATGAGCAGTTCTTC. Translated: CASSLEISSYNEQFF.

The rearrangement joins TRBV27 to TRBJ2-2, with 8 bases matching TRBD1. Germline CDR1 is MNHEY and CDR2 is SMNVEV (reference sequence). The CDR3 sequence is 15 residues long. Unmatched junction bases numbered 5, after V lost 1 base and J lost 7 bases. CDR3 sequence (DNA): TGTGCCAGCAGTTTATGGACAGGGATAAACGGGGAGCTGTTTTTT. Translating it yields CASSLWTGINGELFF.

At least ten counts were recorded for this clone. The chain recombines TRBV9 with TRBJ2-2, with unresolved D. The CDR3 is made up of 13 amino acids. Germline V gene lookup returns CDR1 SGDLS and CDR2 YYNGEE. Trimming stripped 3 bases from V and 4 bases from J, with 7 bases between. This CDR3 is CASSARFTGELFF. CDR3 in DNA: TGTGCCAGCAGCGCCAGATTCACCGGGGAGCTGTTTTTT. The variable domain in full, completed from reference TRBV9 and TRBJ2-2, reads DSGVTQTPKHLITATGQRVTLRCSPRSGDLSVYWYQQSLDQGLQFLIQYYNGEERAKGNILERFSAQQFPDLHSELNLSSLELGDSALYFCASSARFTGELFFGEGSRLTVL.

This clone was counted only a few times. The rearrangement uses TRBV6-5 and TRBJ1-3, with D hard to call. Trimming cost V 0 bases and J 2 bases, with 11 bases left between them. Germline V gene sequence: CDR1 MNHEY, CDR2 SVGAGI. The CDR3 consists of 16 residues. The CDR3 sequence: CASSYSRVAAGNTIYF. CDR3 DNA: TGTGCCAGCAGTTACTCTCGGGTGGCAGCTGGAAACACCATATATTTT.

The J gene is TRBJ1-5, the V gene TRBV28; D is unresolved. Germline V lookup: CDR1 MDHEN, CDR2 SYDVKM. The V and J ends lost 5 bases and 3 bases respectively, with 14 bases between them. CDR3 length: 15 amino acids. The CDR3 is CASSRGRENNQPQHF. The CDR3 DNA is TGTGCCAGCAGTAGAGGGAGGGAGAACAATCAGCCCCAGCATTTT.